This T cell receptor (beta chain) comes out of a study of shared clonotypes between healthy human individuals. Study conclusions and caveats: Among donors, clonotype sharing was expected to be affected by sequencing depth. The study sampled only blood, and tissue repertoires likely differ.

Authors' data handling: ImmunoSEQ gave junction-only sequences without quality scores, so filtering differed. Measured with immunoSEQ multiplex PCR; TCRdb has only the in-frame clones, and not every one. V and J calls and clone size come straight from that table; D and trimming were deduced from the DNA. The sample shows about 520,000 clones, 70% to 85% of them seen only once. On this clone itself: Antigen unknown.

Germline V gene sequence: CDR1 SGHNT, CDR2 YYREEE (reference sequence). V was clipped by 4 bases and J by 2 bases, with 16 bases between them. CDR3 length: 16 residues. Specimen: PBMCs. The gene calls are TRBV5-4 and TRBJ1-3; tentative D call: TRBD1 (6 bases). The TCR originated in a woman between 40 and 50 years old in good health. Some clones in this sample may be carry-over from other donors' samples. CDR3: CASSLPGGTTGNTIYF. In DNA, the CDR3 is TGTGCCAGCAGCCTCCCCGGGGGCACGACTGGAAACACCATATATTTT.